This TCR beta chain was sequenced during a study of chemoradiotherapy in HPV16-positive cancers. Assay used: immunoSEQ multiplex PCR; TCRdb lists only in-frame clones, some missing. The sample has about 39,000 clones, 75% to 85% seen once. General study points: In HPV16-positive patients, HPV-responsive T-cell expansion tracked better recurrence-free survival.

About this clone: The antigen remains undetermined.

Trimming took 5 bases from V and 12 from J; bases not matched to a gene: 17. The germline gives CDR1 SGHDN, CDR2 FVKESK. The CDR3 has 16 amino acids. The sample was blood, taken from a patient who underwent chemoradiotherapy. This chain connects TRBV14 to TRBJ2-1, with 9 bases fitting TRBD2. The receptor comes from a human donor with HPV-associated anogenital cancer. The CDR3 spells CASSFRPPSGAPRQFF. As DNA, the CDR3 is TGTGCCAGCAGCTTTCGGCCCCCTAGCGGGGCTCCTAGGCAGTTCTTC.